This TCR beta chain was recorded in a study of cytomegalovirus exposure and HLA in healthy donors (dated by TCRdb to 2017 to 2019). About the full investigation: An earlier analysis of several hundred of the donors reported 250 to 300 Gb of sequence data and about 120 million unique TCR beta sequences obtained from about 179 million T cells. In the later analysis, no new phenotypic data were used to find candidate immune exposures; instead, reliance was placed on TCR beta sequences and their occurrence across donors. Using immunosequencing, the study profiled T cell repertoires from fewer than 700 subjects and related those repertoires to cytomegalovirus serostatus. An early release that covered roughly 600 HLA-typed donors contained approximately 300 gigabases of sequencing data and tens of millions of unique TCR sequences. Donor age, sex, ethnicity and CMV serostatus were compiled alongside the repertoire data. Across approximately 400 genotyped donors of the cohort, an average of about 200,000 unique TCR beta nucleotide sequences per donor were sequenced, and 15% to 20% of those sequences were non-productive. Every discovery cohort repertoire had been produced on one sequencing platform. Along with the approximately 650-subject first cohort, a separate validation cohort of some 130 different subjects was used. An earlier analysis of 587 of the donors applied high-throughput TCR beta sequencing to assess whether each TCR beta V gene segment acted as functional or pseudogenic. The aim of the study was to test whether cataloging public T cell receptors could identify signatures of past pathogen exposure. Of the 300 to 500 genotyped donors, 65% to 90% were placed in the genetic ancestry cluster associated with self-reported Caucasian donors. A later genetic analysis used genome-wide SNP genotypes for about 55% of the 666 donors, treating that subset as a discovery cohort. High-throughput TCR immunosequencing, statistical association of individual TCRs with disease status, and machine learning were combined to predict cytomegalovirus infection status. The number of donors typed differed by locus, with roughly 629-640 for A, B, C, DRB1 and DQB1, 522 for DQA1, about 610 for DPA1, and about 450 for DPB1. Class I and class II HLA loci were covered by the typing at four-digit resolution. Several DR-DQ haplotypes were treated as single units for association and clustering because of strong linkage in the cohort. A later analysis re-analyzed previously published TCR beta repertoires from approximately 670 donors and added high-resolution HLA genotyping to study TCR occurrence patterns.

Broader findings and caveats from the paper: In a later analysis, several top co-occurrence clusters were reported to appear linked to parvovirus B19, influenza, CMV and Epstein-Barr virus. Cytomegalovirus status was reported to be diagnosed by the classifier with high specificity and sensitivity in both the original and validation cohorts. In a later analysis, HLA-associated TCR beta chains were found to be more clonally expanded and to have lower generation probabilities than equally common non-associated chains. Assigning TCR associations to individual alleles was difficult when HLA alleles, especially DR and DQ, strongly co-occurred. Because counts were too low, around 17 rarely observed V segments, including chromosome 9 orphons, were left out of the earlier analysis of over 550 of the donors. A later analysis found that most CMV-associated TCR beta chains appeared HLA-restricted, with HLA associations seemingly driven largely by CMV exposure. In vitro tests confirmed that a few of the cytomegalovirus-associated TCR beta chains recognize cytomegalovirus antigens. V-gene and J-gene trimming of TCR beta chains was associated with a missense DCLRE1C variant in a later genetic analysis, and the association was replicated in an independent cohort. The cohort was sequenced for TCR beta chains only, and without alpha or paired-chain data the features that could be detected were limited. In a later analysis, TCR association rates were found to vary across HLA loci, with the most associated TCRs seen for DRB1 alleles and the fewest for HLA-C alleles. Broadly in line with IMGT annotations, most TCR beta V segments showed up in productive rearrangements about 87% or about 30% of the time in an earlier analysis of approximately 600 of the donors. A further reported finding was that TCR beta sequences accurately predicted the HLA-A and HLA-B alleles for most subjects in the first cohort. Linkage disequilibrium might explain the correlated functional status among segregating V segments, but an unknown experimental factor could not be excluded. Specific HLA alleles were associated with 15,000 to 20,000 TCR beta sequences at a false discovery rate of 0.05 in a later analysis. The presence/absence analyses assumed that sequencing depth was roughly uniform across donors, and that assumption may not be true. Across donors, most TCR sequences were observed very rarely, whereas some public TCRs were present in many individuals. A later genetic analysis reported fewer N-insertions in productive TCRs among donors in an Asian-associated ancestry cluster than the roughly 650-donor mean. Because HLA typing was unavailable for some donors at each locus, only the typed subset was used in association tests. The authors suggested that the approach could potentially be extended to other disease states and immunological phenotypes. Some IMGT-functional V segments, including TRBV6-2 and TRBV6-3, could not be told apart with the 87-base-pair reads, so those segments were excluded. The study listed around 160 TCR beta chains as associated with cytomegalovirus. A cluster of highly shared sequence variants was judged likely to represent a technical artifact of the sequencing pipeline. The only immune exposure information available for the cohort was CMV serostatus.

The cohort was made up of approximately 670 healthy bone marrow donors. At the time of sampling, every cohort member was nominally healthy, though immune exposures that went unrecorded were likely present. The donor was CMV seropositive and was included in the group of some 290 seropositive cohort members. A peripheral blood sample was collected from each donor, and TCR beta sequencing was performed on peripheral blood mononuclear cells. The Qiagen DNeasy Blood Extraction Kit was used to extract genomic DNA from the blood cell samples. Points on this clone: Its recognized antigen is unknown. Base qualities are not provided; no much larger clone lies one nucleotide away.

According to the germline V gene (reference sequence), CDR1 reads GTSNPN and CDR2 reads SVGIG. Reading from cysteine to phenylalanine, the CDR3 counts 14 amino acids. Left in the record is the CDR3 DNA by itself, 42 bases read in frame from the first base. For this chain, trimming is 3 bases at the V end and 4 bases at the J end, and the number of junction bases without a gene match is 3. Library prep was done by the immunoSEQ multiplex PCR assay. For the multiplex PCR, a mixture combining 60 forward primers for TCR Vbeta segments and 13 reverse primers for TCR Jbeta segments was used. The CDR3 region of rearranged TCR beta genes was amplified from genomic DNA with a multiplex PCR assay. On the Illumina HiSeq System, the amplified TCR beta libraries were sequenced as 87-base-pair reads. The original pipeline was this. In a later analysis, roughly 80 million unique TCR beta chains were counted across the roughly 670 repertoires, and some 10 million of these chains were shared by at least two donors. Raw reads were error-corrected and collapsed into unique sequences by a nearest-neighbor algorithm in which closely related sequences were merged to remove PCR and sequencing errors. V, D and J gene segments were assigned by aligning CDR3 sequences to IMGT reference sequences. For a sequence to be retained, a match of at least six nucleotides was required to both a V gene segment and a J gene segment. Rearrangements were classified as productive when the CDR3 lacked stop codons and remained in frame with V and J, and all other rearrangements were classified as non-productive. Following IMGT convention, CDR3 was defined as the stretch from the second conserved V-encoded cysteine up to the conserved J-encoded phenylalanine. In an earlier analysis of roughly 610 of the donors, sequences lacking an unambiguous match to a single V gene segment were excluded. An earlier analysis of 587 of the donors classified V segments as functional when productive rearrangements were above 56.7% and as segregating when the standard deviation between donors was above 5%. A statistical classification framework was developed to diagnose cytomegalovirus status using the catalog of TCR beta chain sequences. V and J gene assignment, in a later analysis, came from comparing TCR nucleotide sequences with IMGT/GENE-DB human TR gene sequences. The TCRdist pipeline was used in a later analysis to assign CDR3 sequences and most-parsimonious VDJ recombination scenarios. In a later analysis, every TCR beta chain was defined by the combination of its CDR3 amino acid sequence and its V-gene family, and reads without a unique V-gene family were dropped. A later analysis removed 592 highly shared, low-generation-probability nucleotide sequences to deal with suspected cross-contamination and a sequencing artifact. In a later analysis, a clonal expansion index was calculated for each public chain from normalized within-repertoire ranks of inferred template counts. Generation probabilities in a later analysis came from a VDJ recombination model fitted to out-of-frame rearrangements, and those results were checked against IGoR. In a later analysis, TCR-TCR, TCR-HLA and TCR-CMV co-occurrence was scored with hypergeometric tests, and a repertoire-size bias correction was applied to TCR pairs. In a later analysis, false discovery rates were estimated by permuting HLA or CMV assignments 20 times. In a later analysis, co-occurring TCRs were grouped using DBSCAN, with TCRdist sequence similarity added in when clustering inside HLA-allele-positive subsets. For co-occurrence clustering, repertoires with fewer than 30,000 or more than 120,000 public chains were excluded, along with 5 or 6 repertoires with anomalous nucleotide sharing. TCRdb retrieved this table from immuneACCESS and kept in-frame rearrangements only. Not all clones are present; in checked studies, unresolved V genes account for under half, and no reason is known for the remainder. V and J calls and clone size come straight from that table; D and trimming were deduced from the DNA. This sample comprises more than 50,000 clones, about 75% of them detected only once. Under 30% of the sample comes from the top ten.

This sequence was found in a woman aged 40 to 50 in good health and CMV-seropositive. Specimen: PBMCs. The rearrangement joined TRBV30 to TRBJ2-1; TRBD1 aligns with 10 central bases. The nucleotide sequence reads TGTGCCTGGAGGGGACAGGGGTATTACAATGAGCAGTTCTTC. Translated, this gives CAWRGQGYYNEQFF.